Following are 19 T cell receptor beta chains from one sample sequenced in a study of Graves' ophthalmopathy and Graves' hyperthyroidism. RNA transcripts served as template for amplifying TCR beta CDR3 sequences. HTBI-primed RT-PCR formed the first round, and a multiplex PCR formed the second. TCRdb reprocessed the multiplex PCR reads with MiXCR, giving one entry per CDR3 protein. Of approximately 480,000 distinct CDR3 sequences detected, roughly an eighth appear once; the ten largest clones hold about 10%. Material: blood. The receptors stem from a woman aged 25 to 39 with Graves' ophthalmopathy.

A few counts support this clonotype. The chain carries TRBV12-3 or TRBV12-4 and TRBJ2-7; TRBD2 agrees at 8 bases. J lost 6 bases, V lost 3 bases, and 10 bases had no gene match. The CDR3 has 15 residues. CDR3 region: CASSLERGGDPEQYF. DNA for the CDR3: TGTGCCAGCAGTTTGGAACGGGGGGGCGATCCCGAGCAGTACTTC.

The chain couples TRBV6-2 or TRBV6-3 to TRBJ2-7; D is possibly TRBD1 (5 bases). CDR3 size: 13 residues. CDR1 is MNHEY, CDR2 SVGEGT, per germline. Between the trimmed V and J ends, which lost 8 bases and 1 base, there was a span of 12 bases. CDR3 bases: TGTGCCAGCCATCCAGGGCAGTCCTACGAGCAGTACTTC. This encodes CASHPGQSYEQYF.

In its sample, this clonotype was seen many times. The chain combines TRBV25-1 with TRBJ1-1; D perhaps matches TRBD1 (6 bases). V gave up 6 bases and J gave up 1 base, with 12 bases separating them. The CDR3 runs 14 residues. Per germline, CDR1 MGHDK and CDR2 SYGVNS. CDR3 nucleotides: TGTGCCAGCAGGACGACAGGAGCGAACACTGAAGCTTTCTTT. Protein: CASRTTGANTEAFF.

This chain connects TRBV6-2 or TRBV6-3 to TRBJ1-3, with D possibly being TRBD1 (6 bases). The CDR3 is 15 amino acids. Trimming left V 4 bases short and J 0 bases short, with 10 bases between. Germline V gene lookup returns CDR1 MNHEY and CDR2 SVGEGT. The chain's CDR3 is CASSFPDSSGNTIYF. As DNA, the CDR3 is TGTGCCAGCAGTTTCCCGGACAGCTCTGGAAACACCATATATTTT.

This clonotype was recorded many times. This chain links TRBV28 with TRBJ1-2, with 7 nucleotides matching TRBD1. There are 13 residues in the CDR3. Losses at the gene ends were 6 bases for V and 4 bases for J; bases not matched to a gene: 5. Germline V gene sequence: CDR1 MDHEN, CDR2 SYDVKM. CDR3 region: CASRATGTYGYTF. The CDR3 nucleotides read TGTGCCAGCAGGGCGACAGGGACCTATGGCTACACCTTC.

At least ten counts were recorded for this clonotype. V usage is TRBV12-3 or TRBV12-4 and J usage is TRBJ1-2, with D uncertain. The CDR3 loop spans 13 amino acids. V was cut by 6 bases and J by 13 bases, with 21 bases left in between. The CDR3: CASSGEARRSRTF. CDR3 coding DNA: TGTGCCAGCAGCGGAGAGGCTCGAAGGTCCCGCACCTTC.

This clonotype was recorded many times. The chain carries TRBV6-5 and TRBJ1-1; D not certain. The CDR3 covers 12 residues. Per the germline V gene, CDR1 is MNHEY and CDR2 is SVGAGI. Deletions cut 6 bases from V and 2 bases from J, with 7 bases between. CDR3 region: CASRTSNTEAFF. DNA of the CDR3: TGTGCCAGCAGGACATCAAACACTGAAGCTTTCTTT.

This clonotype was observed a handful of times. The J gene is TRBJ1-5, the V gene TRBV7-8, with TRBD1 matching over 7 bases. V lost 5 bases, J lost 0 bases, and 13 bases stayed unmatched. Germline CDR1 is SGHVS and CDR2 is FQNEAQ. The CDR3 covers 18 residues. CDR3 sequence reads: CASSARDRNYNSNQPQHF. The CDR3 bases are TGTGCCAGCAGCGCCAGGGACAGAAATTATAATAGCAATCAGCCCCAGCATTTT.

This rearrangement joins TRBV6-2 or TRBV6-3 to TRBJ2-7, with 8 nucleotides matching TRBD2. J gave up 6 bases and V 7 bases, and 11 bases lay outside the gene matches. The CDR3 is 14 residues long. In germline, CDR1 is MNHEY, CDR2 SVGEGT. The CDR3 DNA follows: TGTGCCAGCACCCCGGGAGGGAGACCCACCGAGCAGTACTTC. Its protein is CASTPGGRPTEQYF.

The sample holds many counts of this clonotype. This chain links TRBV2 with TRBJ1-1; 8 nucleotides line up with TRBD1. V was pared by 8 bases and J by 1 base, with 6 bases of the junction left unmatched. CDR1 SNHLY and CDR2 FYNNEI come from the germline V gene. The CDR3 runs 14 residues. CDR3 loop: CASDRGSENTEAFF. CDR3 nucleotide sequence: TGTGCCAGCGACAGGGGTAGCGAGAACACTGAAGCTTTCTTT.

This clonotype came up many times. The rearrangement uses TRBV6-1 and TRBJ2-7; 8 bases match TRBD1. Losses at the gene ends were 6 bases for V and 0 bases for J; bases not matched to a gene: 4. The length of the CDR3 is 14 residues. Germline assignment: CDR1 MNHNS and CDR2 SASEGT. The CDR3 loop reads CASRTGDSSYEQYF. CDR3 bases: TGTGCCAGCAGGACAGGGGATTCCTCCTACGAGCAGTACTTC.

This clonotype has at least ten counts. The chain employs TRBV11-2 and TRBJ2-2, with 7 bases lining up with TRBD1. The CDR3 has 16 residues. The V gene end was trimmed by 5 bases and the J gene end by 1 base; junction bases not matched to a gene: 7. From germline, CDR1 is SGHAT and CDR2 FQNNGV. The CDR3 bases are TGTGCCAGCAGCCAGGGGGTGACTCTGAACACCGGGGAGCTGTTTTTT. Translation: CASSQGVTLNTGELFF.

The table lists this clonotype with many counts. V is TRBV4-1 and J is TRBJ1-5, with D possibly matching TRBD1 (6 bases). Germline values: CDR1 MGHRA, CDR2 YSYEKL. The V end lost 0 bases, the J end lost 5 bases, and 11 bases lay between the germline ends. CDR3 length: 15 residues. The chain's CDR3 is CASSQEQGWYQPQHF. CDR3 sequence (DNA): TGCGCCAGCAGCCAAGAGCAGGGGTGGTATCAGCCCCAGCATTTT.

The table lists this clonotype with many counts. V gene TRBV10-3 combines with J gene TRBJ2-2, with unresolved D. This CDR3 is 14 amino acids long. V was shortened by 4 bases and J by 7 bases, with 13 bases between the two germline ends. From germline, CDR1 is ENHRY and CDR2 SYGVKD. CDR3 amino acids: CAISGNIIFGELFF. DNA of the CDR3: TGTGCCATCAGTGGAAACATTATCTTCGGGGAGCTGTTTTTT.

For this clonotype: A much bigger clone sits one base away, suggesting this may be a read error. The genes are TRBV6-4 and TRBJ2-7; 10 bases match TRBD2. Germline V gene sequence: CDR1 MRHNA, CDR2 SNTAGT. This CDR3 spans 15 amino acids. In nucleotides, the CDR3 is TGTGCCAGCAGCTCACCGACTAGCGGGTCCTACGAGCATTACTTC. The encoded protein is CASSSPTSGSYEHYF.

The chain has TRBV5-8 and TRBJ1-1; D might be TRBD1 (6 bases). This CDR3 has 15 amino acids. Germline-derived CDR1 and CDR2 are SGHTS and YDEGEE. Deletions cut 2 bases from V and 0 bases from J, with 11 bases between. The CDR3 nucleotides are TGTGCCAGCAGCTTTCAGGGGTGGATGAACACTGAAGCTTTCTTT. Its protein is CASSFQGWMNTEAFF.

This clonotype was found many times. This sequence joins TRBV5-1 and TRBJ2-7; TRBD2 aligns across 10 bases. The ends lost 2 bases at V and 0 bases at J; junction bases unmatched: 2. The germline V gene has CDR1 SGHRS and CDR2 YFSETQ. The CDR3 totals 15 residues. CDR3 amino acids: CASSFSGGSSYEQYF. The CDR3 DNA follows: TGCGCCAGCAGCTTTAGCGGGGGGTCCTCCTACGAGCAGTACTTC.

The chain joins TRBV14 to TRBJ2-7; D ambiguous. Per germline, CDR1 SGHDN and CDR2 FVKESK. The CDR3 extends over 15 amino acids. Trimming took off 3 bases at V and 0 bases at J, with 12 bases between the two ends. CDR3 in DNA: TGTGCCAGCAGCCACCTACAGTCGGGCTCCTACGAGCAGTACTTC. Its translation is CASSHLQSGSYEQYF.

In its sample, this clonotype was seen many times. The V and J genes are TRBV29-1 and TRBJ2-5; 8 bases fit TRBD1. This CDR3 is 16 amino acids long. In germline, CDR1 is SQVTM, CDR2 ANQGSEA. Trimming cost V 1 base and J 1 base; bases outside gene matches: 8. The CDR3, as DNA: TGCAGCGTTGAAGTTCCGGACAGGGAGATCCAAGAGACCCAGTACTTC. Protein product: CSVEVPDREIQETQYF.